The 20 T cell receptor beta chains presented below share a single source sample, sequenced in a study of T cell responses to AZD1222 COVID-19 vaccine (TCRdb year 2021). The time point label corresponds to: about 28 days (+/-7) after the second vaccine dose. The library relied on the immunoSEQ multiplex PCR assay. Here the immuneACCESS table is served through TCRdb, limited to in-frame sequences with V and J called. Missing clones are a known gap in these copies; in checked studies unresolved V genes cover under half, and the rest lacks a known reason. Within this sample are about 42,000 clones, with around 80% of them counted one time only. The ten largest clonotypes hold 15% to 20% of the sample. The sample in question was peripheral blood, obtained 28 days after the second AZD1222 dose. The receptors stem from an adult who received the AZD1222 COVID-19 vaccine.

CDR3 protein: CASSLESGYSYNEQFF. CDR3 sequence (DNA): TGTGCCAGCAGCTTAGAGTCGGGGTACTCCTACAATGAGCAGTTCTTC. The rearrangement links TRBV7-8 to TRBJ2-1, with D tentatively TRBD2 (5 bases). Trimming took off 1 base at V and 0 bases at J, with 10 bases between the two ends. From germline, CDR1 is SGHVS and CDR2 FQNEAQ. This CDR3 has 16 amino acids.

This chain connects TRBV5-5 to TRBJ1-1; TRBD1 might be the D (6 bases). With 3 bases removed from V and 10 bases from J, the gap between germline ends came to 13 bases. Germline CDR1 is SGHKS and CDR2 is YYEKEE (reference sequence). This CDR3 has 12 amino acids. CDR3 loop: CASSWDTGVAFF. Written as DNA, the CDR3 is TGTGCCAGCAGCTGGGACACCGGGGTAGCTTTCTTT.

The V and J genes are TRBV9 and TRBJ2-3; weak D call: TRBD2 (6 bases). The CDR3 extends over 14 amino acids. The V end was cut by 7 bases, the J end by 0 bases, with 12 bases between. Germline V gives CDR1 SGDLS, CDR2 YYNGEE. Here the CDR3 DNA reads TGTGCCAGCGGCTTAGCGGAAAGCACAGATACGCAGTATTTT. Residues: CASGLAESTDTQYF.

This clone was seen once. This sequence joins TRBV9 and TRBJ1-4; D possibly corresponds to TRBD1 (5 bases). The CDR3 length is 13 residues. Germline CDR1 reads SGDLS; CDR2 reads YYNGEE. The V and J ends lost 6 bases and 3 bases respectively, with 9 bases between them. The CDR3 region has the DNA TGTGCCAGCAATAGGGACTCTAATGAAAAACTGTTTTTT. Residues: CASNRDSNEKLFF.

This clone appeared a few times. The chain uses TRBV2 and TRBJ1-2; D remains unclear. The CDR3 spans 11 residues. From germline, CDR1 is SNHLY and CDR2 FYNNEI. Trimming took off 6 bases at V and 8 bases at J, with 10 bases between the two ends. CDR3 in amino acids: CASSPLHGYTF. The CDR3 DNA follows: TGTGCCAGCAGCCCCCTCCACGGCTACACCTTC.

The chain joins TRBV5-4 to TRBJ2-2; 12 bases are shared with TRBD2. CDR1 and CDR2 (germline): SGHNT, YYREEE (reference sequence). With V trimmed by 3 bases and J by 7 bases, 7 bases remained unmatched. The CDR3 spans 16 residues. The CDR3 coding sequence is TGTGCCAGCAGCTCGGGACTAGCGGGCCGGGACGGGGAGCTGTTTTTT. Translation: CASSSGLAGRDGELFF.

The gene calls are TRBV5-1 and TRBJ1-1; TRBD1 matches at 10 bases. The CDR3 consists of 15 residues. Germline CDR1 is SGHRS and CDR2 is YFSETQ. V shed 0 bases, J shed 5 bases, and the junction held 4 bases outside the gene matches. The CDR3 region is CASSLASGQGTEAFF. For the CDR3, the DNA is TGCGCCAGCAGCTTGGCCTCGGGACAGGGGACTGAAGCTTTCTTT.

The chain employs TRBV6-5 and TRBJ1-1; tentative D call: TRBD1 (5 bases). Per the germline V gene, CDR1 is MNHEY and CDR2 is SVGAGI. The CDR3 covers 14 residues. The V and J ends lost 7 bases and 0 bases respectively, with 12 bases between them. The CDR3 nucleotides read TGTGCCAGCATTCTCGACAGCGTGAACACTGAAGCTTTCTTT. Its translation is CASILDSVNTEAFF.

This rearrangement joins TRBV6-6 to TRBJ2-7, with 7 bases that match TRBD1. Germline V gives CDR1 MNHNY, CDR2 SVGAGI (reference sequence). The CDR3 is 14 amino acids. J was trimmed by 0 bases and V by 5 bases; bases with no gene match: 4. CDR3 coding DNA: TGTGCCAGCAGTCAGGGGACAGCCTCCTACGAGCAGTACTTC. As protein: CASSQGTASYEQYF.

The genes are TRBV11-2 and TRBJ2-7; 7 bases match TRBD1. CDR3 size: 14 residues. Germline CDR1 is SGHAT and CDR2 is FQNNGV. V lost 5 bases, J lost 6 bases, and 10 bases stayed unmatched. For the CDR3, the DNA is TGTGCCAGCAGCCCTTACAGGGGTTACCTCGAGCAGTACTTC. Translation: CASSPYRGYLEQYF.

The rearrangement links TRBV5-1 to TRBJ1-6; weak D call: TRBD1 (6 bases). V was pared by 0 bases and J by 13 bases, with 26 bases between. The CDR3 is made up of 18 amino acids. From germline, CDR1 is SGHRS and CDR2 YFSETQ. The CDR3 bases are TGCGCCAGCAGCTTGGCCACGGGGGCCACCTCAGGTGGGATGCCCCTCCACTTT. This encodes CASSLATGATSGGMPLHF.

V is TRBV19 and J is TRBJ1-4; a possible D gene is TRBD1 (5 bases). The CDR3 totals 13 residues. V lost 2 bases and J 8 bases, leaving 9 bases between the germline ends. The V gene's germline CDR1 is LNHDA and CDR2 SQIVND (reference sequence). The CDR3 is CASSIQGYEKLFF. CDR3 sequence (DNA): TGTGCCAGTAGTATACAGGGTTACGAAAAACTGTTTTTT.

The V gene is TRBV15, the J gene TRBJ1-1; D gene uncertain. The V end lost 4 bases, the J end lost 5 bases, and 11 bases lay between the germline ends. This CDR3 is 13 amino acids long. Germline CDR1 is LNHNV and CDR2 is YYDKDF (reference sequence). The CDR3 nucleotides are TGTGCCACCAGCATGGGGTTGCGAACTGAAGCTTTCTTT. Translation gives CATSMGLRTEAFF. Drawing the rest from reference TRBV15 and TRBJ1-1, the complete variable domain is DAMVIQNPRYQVTQFGKPVTLSCSQTLNHNVMYWYQQKSSQAPKLLFHYYDKDFNNEADTPDNFQSRRPNTSFCFLDIRSPGLGDTAMYLCATSMGLRTEAFFGQGTRLTVV.

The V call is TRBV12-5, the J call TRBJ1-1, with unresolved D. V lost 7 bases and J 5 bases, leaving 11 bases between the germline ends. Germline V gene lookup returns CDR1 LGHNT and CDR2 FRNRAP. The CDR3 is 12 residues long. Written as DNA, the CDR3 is TGTGCTAGTGCCCCCTCTGGGACTGAAGCTTTCTTT. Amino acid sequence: CASAPSGTEAFF.

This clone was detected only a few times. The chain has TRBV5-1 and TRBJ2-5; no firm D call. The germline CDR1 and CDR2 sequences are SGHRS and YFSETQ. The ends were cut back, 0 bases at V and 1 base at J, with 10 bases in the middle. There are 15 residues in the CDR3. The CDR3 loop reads CASSLDGRPQETQYF. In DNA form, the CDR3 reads TGCGCCAGCAGCTTGGACGGGCGCCCCCAAGAGACCCAGTACTTC.

CDR3 loop: CATSRDPTGATNEKLFF. CDR3 nucleotides: TGTGCCACCAGCAGAGACCCGACAGGGGCAACTAATGAAAAACTGTTTTTT. The rearrangement uses TRBV15 and TRBJ1-4; 8 nucleotides match TRBD1. V trimming: 0 bases; J trimming: 0 bases; junction bases outside the gene matches: 3. Germline V gene lookup returns CDR1 LNHNV and CDR2 YYDKDF (reference sequence). The CDR3 contains 17 residues.

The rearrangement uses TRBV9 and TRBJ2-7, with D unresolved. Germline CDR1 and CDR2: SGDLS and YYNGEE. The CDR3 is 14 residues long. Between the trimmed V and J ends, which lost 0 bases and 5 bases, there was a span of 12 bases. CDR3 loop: CASSVGHRYDEQYF. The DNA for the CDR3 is TGTGCCAGCAGCGTAGGTCACCGATACGACGAGCAGTACTTC.

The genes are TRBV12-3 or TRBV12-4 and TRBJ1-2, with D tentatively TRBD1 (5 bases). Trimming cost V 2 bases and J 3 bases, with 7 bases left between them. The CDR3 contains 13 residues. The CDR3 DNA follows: TGTGCCAGCAGTTTACAGGGACACTATGGCTACACCTTC. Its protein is CASSLQGHYGYTF.

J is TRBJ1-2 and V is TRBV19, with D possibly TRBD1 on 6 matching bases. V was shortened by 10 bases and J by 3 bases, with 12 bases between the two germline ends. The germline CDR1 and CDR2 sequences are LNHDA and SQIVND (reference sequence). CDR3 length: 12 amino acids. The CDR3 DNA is TGTGCCACCACACAGGGTGACTATGGCTACACCTTC. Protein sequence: CATTQGDYGYTF. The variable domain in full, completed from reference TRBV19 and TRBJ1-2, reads DGGITQSPKYLFRKEGQNVTLSCEQNLNHDAMYWYRQDPGQGLRLIYYSQIVNDFQKGDIAEGYSVSREKKESFPLTVTSAQKNPTAFYLCATTQGDYGYTFGSGTRLTVV.

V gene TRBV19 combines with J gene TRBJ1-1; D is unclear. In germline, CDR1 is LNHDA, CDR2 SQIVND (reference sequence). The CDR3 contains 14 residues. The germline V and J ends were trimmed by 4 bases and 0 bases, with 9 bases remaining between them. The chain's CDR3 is CASSTYQMNTEAFF. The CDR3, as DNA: TGTGCCAGTAGTACCTATCAGATGAACACTGAAGCTTTCTTT.